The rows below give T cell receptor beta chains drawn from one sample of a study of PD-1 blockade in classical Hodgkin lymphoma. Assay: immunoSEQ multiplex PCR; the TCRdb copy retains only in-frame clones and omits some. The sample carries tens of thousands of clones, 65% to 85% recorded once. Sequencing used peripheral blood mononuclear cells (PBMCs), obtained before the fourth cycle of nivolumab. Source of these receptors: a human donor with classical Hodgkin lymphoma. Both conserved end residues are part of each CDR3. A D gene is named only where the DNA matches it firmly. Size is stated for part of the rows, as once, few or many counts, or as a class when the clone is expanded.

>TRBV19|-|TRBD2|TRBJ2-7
CASSIASSGSLYEQYF
TGTGCCAGTAGTATAGCGTCTAGCGGGAGTCTGTACGAGCAGTACTTC
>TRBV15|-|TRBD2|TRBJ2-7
CATTLSGDVRTQYF
TGTGCCACCACCCTTAGCGGGGATGTACGTACGCAGTACTTC
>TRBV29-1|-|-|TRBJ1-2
CSVEDLGKTGYTF
TGCAGCGTTGAAGATTTGGGGAAAACGGGCTACACCTTC
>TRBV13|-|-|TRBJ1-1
CASSLGEGDTEAFF
TGTGCCAGCAGCTTAGGTGAGGGCGACACTGAAGCTTTCTTT
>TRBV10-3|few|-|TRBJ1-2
CAISEAKGGYTF
TGTGCCATCAGTGAGGCAAAGGGGGGCTACACCTTC
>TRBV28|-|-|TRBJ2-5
CASSFRGETQYF
TGTGCCAGCAGTTTTCGGGGGGAGACCCAGTACTTC
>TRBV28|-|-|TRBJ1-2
CASTGSTNYGYTF
TGTGCCAGCACGGGGTCTACTAACTATGGCTACACCTTC
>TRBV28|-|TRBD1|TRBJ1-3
CASSFQGADGNTIYF
TGTGCCAGCAGTTTTCAGGGGGCGGATGGAAACACCATATATTTT
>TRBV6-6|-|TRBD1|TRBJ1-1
CASSSPTGAKNTEAFF
TGTGCCAGCAGTTCCCCGACAGGGGCCAAGAACACTGAAGCTTTCTTT
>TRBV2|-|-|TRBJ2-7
CATQRGSSYEQYF
TGTGCCACCCAACGGGGAAGCTCCTACGAGCAGTACTTC
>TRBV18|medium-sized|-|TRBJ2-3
CASSGETTDTQYF
TGTGCCAGCTCAGGGGAAACCACAGATACGCAGTATTTT
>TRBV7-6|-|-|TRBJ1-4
CASSLGVGSGYEKLFF
TGTGCCAGCAGCTTAGGAGTGGGCAGTGGGTATGAAAAACTGTTTTTT
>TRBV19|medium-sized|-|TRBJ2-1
CASSADQVRVEQFF
TGTGCCAGTAGTGCAGATCAGGTGAGGGTCGAGCAGTTCTTC
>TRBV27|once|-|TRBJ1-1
CASRSLQGPSAEAFF
TGTGCCAGCAGGTCCCTCCAGGGACCTTCCGCTGAAGCTTTCTTT
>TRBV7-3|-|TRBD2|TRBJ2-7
CASSLTPGLAGEEQYF
TGTGCCAGCAGCTTAACTCCAGGACTAGCGGGAGAAGAGCAGTACTTC
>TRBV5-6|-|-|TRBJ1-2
CASSSTGRQYGYTF
TGTGCCAGCAGCTCCACGGGCAGGCAATATGGCTACACCTTC